The 5 T cell receptor beta chains in this list originate from one sample, sequenced in a study of beta chain features in type 1 diabetes. The investigators reverse transcribed all of the isolated RNA, so they sequenced expressed TCRB transcripts. Here immunoSEQ multiplex PCR was the method, and the copy in TCRdb shows in-frame clones only, minus some. This sample has hundreds of thousands of clones, with roughly 12% found just once. Sample: naive CD4+ T cells from blood. All receptors derive from a man younger than 35 in good health.

There are a few counts of this clone. The chain uses TRBV4-2 and TRBJ1-3; a possible D gene is TRBD1 (6 bases). This CDR3 contains 16 residues. Trimming took off 2 bases at V and 5 bases at J, with 16 bases between the two ends. Per the germline V gene, CDR1 is LGHNA and CDR2 is YNFKEQ. The CDR3 protein is CASSQPSWDTRNTIYF. For the CDR3, the DNA is TGTGCCAGCAGCCAACCATCCTGGGACACCCGAAACACCATATATTTT.

Written as DNA, the CDR3 is TGTGCCAGCAGCTCAACGACAGTTGACGAGCAGTACTTC. Translating it yields CASSSTTVDEQYF. The chain combines TRBV7-7 with TRBJ2-7; D might be TRBD1 (5 bases). This CDR3 comprises 13 residues. The germline gives CDR1 SSHAT, CDR2 FNYEAQ (reference sequence). V shed 4 bases and J shed 5 bases, with 12 bases lying between them.

This clone has a handful of counts. This chain links TRBV5-1 with TRBJ1-2, with a weak D call TRBD1 (6 bases). This CDR3 is 14 amino acids long. Germline assignment: CDR1 SGHRS and CDR2 YFSETQ. Trimming took off 0 bases at V and 8 bases at J, with 14 bases between the two ends. The CDR3 spells CASSLVARGDGYTF. CDR3 coding DNA: TGCGCCAGCAGCTTGGTCGCCAGGGGCGACGGCTACACCTTC.

This clone was counted between two and nine times. The genes are TRBV15 and TRBJ1-6, with D hard to call. CDR1 and CDR2 from the germline V gene are LNHNV and YYDKDF (reference sequence). The CDR3 spans 14 residues. Trimming left V 0 bases short and J 14 bases short, with 14 bases between. CDR3 sequence: CATSRELESPALHF. The CDR3 DNA is TGTGCCACCAGCAGAGAATTGGAGTCACCGGCCCTCCACTTT.

V is TRBV7-8 and J is TRBJ2-1, with D possibly matching TRBD1 (6 bases). Per germline, CDR1 SGHVS and CDR2 FQNEAQ. The V gene lost 0 bases and the J gene lost 16 bases, with 22 bases spanning the gap. This CDR3 has 15 residues. The CDR3 DNA follows: TGTGCCAGCAGCTTAGCACAGGGTCGTAGGGGTAGTATATTCTTC. As protein: CASSLAQGRRGSIFF.